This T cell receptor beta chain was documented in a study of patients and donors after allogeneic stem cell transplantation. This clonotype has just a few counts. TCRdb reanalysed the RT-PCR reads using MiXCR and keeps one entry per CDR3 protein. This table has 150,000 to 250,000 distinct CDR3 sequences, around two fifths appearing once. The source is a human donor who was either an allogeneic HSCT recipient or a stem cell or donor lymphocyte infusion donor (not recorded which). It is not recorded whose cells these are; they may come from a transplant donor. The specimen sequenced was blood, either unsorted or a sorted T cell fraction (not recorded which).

The CDR3 nucleotides read TGTGCCAGCCAGAATCAGGGTCAGAATTCACCCCTCCACTTT. Protein sequence: CASQNQGQNSPLHF. V gene TRBV6-5 combines with J gene TRBJ1-6, with D possibly TRBD1 on 5 matching bases. The CDR3 length is 14 residues. CDR1 and CDR2 (germline): MNHEY, SVGAGI. With 8 bases removed from V and 7 bases from J, the gap between germline ends came to 15 bases.